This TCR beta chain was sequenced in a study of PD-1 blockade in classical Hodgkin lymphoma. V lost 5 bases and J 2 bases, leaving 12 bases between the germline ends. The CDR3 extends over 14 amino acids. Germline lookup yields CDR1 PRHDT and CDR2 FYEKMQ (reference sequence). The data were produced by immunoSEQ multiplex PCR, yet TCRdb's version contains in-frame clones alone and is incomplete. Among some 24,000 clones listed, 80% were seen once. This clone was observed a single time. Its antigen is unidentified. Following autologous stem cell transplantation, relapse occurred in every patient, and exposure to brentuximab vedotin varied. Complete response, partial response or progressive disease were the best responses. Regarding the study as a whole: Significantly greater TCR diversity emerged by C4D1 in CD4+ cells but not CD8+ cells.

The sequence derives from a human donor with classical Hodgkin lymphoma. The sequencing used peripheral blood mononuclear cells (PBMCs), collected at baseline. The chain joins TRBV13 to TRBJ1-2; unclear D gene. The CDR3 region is CASSRERQNYGYTF. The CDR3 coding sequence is TGTGCCAGCAGCCGCGAGCGGCAAAACTATGGCTACACCTTC.